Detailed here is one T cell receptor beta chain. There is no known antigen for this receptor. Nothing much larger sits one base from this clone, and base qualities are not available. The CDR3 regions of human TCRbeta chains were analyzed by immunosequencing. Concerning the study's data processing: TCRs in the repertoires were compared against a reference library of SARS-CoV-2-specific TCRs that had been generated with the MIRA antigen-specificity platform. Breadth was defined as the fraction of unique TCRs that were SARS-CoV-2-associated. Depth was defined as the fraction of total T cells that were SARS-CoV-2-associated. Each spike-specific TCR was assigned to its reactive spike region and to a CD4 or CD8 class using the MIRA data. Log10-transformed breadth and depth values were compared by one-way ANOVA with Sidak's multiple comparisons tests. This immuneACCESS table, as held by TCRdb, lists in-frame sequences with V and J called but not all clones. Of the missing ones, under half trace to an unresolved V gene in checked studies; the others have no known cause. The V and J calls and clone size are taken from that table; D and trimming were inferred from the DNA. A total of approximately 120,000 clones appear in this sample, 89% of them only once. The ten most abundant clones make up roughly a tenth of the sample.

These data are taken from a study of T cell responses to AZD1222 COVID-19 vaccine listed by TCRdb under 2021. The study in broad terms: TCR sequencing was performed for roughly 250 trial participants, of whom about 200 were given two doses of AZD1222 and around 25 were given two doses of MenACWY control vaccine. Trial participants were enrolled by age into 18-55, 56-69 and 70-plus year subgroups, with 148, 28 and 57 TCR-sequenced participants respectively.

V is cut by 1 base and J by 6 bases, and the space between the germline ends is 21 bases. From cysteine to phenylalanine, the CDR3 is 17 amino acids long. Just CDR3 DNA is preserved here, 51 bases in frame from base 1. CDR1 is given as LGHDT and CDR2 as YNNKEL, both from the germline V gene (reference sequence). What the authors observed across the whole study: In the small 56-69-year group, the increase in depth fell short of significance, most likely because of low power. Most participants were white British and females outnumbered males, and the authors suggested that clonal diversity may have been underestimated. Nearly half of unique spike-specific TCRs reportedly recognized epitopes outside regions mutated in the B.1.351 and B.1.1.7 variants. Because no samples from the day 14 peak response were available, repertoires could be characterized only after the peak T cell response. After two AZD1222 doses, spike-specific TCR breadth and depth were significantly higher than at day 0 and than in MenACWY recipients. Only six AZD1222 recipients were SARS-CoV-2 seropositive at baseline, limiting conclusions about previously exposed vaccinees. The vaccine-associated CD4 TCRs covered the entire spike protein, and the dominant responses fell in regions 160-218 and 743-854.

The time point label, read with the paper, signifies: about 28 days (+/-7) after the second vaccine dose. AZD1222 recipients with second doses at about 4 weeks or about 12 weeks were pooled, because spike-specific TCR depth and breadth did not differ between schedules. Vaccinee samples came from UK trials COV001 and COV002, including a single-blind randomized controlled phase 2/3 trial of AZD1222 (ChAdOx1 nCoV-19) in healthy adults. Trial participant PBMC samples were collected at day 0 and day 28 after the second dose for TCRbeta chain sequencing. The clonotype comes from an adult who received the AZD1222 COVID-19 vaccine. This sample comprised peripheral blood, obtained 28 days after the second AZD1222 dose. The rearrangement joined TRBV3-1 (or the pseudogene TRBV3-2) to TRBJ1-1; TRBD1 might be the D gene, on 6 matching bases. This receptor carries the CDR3 CASSQVGGGREVAEAFF. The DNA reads TGTGCCAGCAGCCAAGTCGGGGGGGGCAGGGAGGTCGCTGAAGCTTTCTTT.